A selection of T cell receptor beta chains follows, all from one sample in a study of siplizumab effects on memory and regulatory T cells. The table came from immunoSEQ multiplex PCR; TCRdb's copy has only in-frame clones and leaves some out. The table lists over 100,000 clones, roughly 92% of them singletons. The sequencing sample was made of CD4+ T cells sorted from blood. The source is a human donor in good health. Each CDR3 is given with its conserved first and last residue. D genes are given only for firm matches. Where a row states a size, it is once, few, many or the class of an expanded clone; other rows omit it.

clone_size j_call cdr3_length v_call d_call cdr3_aa cdr3_nt
- TRBJ2-2 16 TRBV14 - CASSQVLSLRTGELFF TGTGCCAGCAGCCAAGTATTAAGCCTTCGGACCGGGGAGCTGTTTTTT
- TRBJ1-4 12 TRBV5-4 - CASSLYNEKLFF TGTGCCAGCAGCTTGTATAATGAAAAACTGTTTTTT
- TRBJ2-2 16 TRBV4-2 - CASSQAGTENTGELFF TGTGCCAGCAGCCAAGCCGGGACCGAGAACACCGGGGAGCTGTTTTTT
- TRBJ1-6 15 TRBV5-1 - CASSLGTAGYSPLHF TGCGCCAGCAGCTTGGGCACTGCTGGGTATTCACCCCTCCACTTT
- TRBJ2-1 14 TRBV6-5 TRBD2 CASSYSREHNEQFF TGTGCCAGCAGTTACTCGCGGGAGCACAATGAGCAGTTCTTC
- TRBJ2-7 15 TRBV9 - CASSVGSSALYEQYF TGTGCCAGCAGCGTAGGTTCTAGCGCCTTGTACGAGCAGTACTTC
- TRBJ2-7 15 TRBV7-9 TRBD1 CASSSDRGRLYEQYF TGTGCCAGCAGCTCGGACAGGGGGCGCCTCTACGAGCAGTACTTC
- TRBJ1-1 13 TRBV5-1 TRBD1 CASSATGGSEAFF TGCGCCAGCAGCGCGACAGGGGGCTCTGAAGCTTTCTTT
- TRBJ2-7 14 TRBV7-9 - CASSFNQGSDEQYF TGTGCCAGCAGCTTTAATCAGGGATCAGACGAGCAGTACTTC
- TRBJ1-1 13 TRBV18 - CASSRGMNTEAFF TGTGCCAGCTCACGGGGGATGAACACTGAAGCTTTCTTT
- TRBJ2-7 12 TRBV7-2 - CASSPRYYEQYF TGTGCCAGCAGCCCTAGATACTACGAGCAGTACTTC
- TRBJ2-5 13 TRBV6-5 - CASSYRSLETQYF TGTGCCAGCAGTTACAGGTCCCTTGAGACCCAGTACTTC
- TRBJ2-7 14 TRBV7-9 - CASSLIQGRDGQYF TGTGCCAGCAGCTTAATCCAGGGGAGGGACGGTCAGTACTTC
- TRBJ2-3 16 TRBV15 TRBD2 CATSRDFSGRADTQYF TGTGCCACCAGCAGAGATTTCAGCGGGAGGGCCGATACGCAGTATTTT
- TRBJ1-2 13 TRBV7-9 - CASSLIREDGYTF TGTGCCAGCAGCTTAATAAGGGAGGATGGCTACACCTTC
once TRBJ2-7 11 TRBV28 - CASSTSYEQYF TGTGCCAGCAGTACCTCCTACGAGCAGTACTTC
- TRBJ2-7 15 TRBV19 TRBD2 CASSISGLAGGEQYF TGTGCCAGTAGTATCTCCGGACTAGCGGGAGGCGAGCAGTACTTC
- TRBJ1-5 15 TRBV6-1 TRBD1 CASSRDRGANQPQHF TGTGCCAGCAGTCGGGACAGGGGCGCCAATCAGCCCCAGCATTTT